This entry is about one T cell receptor (beta chain). The data stem from a study of blood T cell repertoires in COVID-19. Method: immunoSEQ multiplex PCR; TCRdb's copy keeps in-frame clones and lacks some. The sample contains roughly 51,000 clones, over 75% of which appear only once. The CDR3 is 15 residues long. Germline V CDR1 and CDR2: MDHEN, SYDVKM. The trim removed 4 bases at V and 4 bases at J, leaving 5 bases unmatched. V is TRBV28 and J is TRBJ1-2; 11 nucleotides line up with TRBD1. Material: peripheral blood. The sequence was collected from a man aged 50 to 59 with active COVID-19. DNA for the CDR3: TGTGCCAGCAGTTGGGACAGGGGGACACTCTATGGCTACACCTTC. Protein product: CASSWDRGTLYGYTF.